One and the same sample provided the 16 T cell receptor beta chains below, sequenced in a study of T cells in Graves' hyperthyroidism and ophthalmopathy. TCR beta CDR3 sequences were amplified from RNA transcripts. First-round RT-PCR of the TCR CDR3 relied on the HTBI primer set. Via MiXCR, TCRdb re-called the multiplex PCR reads, giving one row per CDR3 protein. Of more than 350,000 distinct CDR3 sequences in the sample, approximately 16% are singletons; the top ten hold roughly 19%. Sequenced material: blood. The receptors were sampled from a woman aged 55-70 years with Graves' ophthalmopathy.

At least ten counts were recorded for this clonotype. The chain combines TRBV6-2 or TRBV6-3 with TRBJ2-1; D possibly corresponds to TRBD2 (5 bases). This CDR3 is 15 amino acids long. Germline assignment: CDR1 MNHEY and CDR2 SVGEGT. Trimming took off 7 bases at V and 1 base at J, with 14 bases between the two ends. CDR3 DNA: TGTGCCAGCACCAAGGGCGGGTCTTCCTACAATGAGCAGTTCTTC. As protein: CASTKGGSSYNEQFF.

This clonotype was counted at least ten times. The chain joins TRBV11-2 to TRBJ1-6, with TRBD1 as a possible D gene (6 bases). Germline values: CDR1 SGHAT, CDR2 FQNNGV. The CDR3 has 15 amino acids. V lost 2 bases to trimming and J lost 8 bases, with 13 bases between them. The CDR3 loop is CASSLTGLEHSPLHF. For the CDR3, the DNA is TGTGCCAGCAGCTTAACAGGGCTTGAGCATTCACCCCTCCACTTT.

The genes are TRBV7-2 and TRBJ2-1; D perhaps matches TRBD2 (6 bases). This CDR3 contains 17 residues. Germline V gene sequence: CDR1 SGHTA, CDR2 FQGNSA. V dropped 5 bases and J dropped 4 bases, with 21 bases sitting between them. The CDR3, as DNA: TGTGCCAGCAGCAAACCTCCACGGGAGCTAGTTTACAATGAGCAGTTCTTC. It yields the protein CASSKPPRELVYNEQFF.

By frequency in the sample, this clonotype is medium-sized (0.01 to 0.1%). This rearrangement joins TRBV7-2 to TRBJ2-3; unclear D gene. Germline V gene sequence: CDR1 SGHTA, CDR2 FQGNSA. The CDR3 loop spans 13 amino acids. Trimming shortened V by 7 bases and J by 6 bases, and 14 bases separated the two germline ends. CDR3 protein: CASTSRSADTQYF. CDR3 coding DNA: TGTGCCAGCACGTCCCGAAGTGCGGATACGCAGTATTTT.

This clonotype was picked up a small number of times. The chain joins TRBV4-1 to TRBJ2-7; 9 positions agree with TRBD1. Trimming removed 3 bases from V and 3 bases from J; junction bases left unmatched: 3. CDR1 is MGHRA and CDR2 is YSYEKL in the germline V gene. This CDR3 is built from 14 residues. The DNA for the CDR3 is TGCGCCAGCAGCCAGGGGACAGGGCTCTACGAGCAGTACTTC. The encoded protein is CASSQGTGLYEQYF.

This clonotype came up many times. The chain has TRBV12-3 or TRBV12-4 and TRBJ1-5; no firm D call. The CDR3 spans 14 residues. V was shortened by 7 bases and J by 0 bases, with 10 bases between the two germline ends. In nucleotides, the CDR3 is TGTGCCAGCACCACAGACTATAGCAATCAGCCCCAGCATTTT. Translated: CASTTDYSNQPQHF.

In this sample, this clonotype turned up a few times. The chain couples TRBV10-3 to TRBJ2-5, with 7 nucleotides matching TRBD2. The CDR3 is made up of 15 amino acids. Germline V gene lookup returns CDR1 ENHRY and CDR2 SYGVKD. V shed 0 bases, J shed 2 bases, and the junction held 3 bases outside the gene matches. CDR3 sequence: CAISESLGGQETQYF. The CDR3 DNA is TGTGCCATCAGTGAGTCTTTGGGAGGGCAAGAGACCCAGTACTTC.

This clonotype occurred many times. The rearrangement joins TRBV9 to TRBJ2-5; 11 nucleotides match TRBD2. The CDR3 consists of 15 residues. CDR1 is SGDLS, CDR2 YYNGEE, per germline. V was pared by 4 bases and J by 2 bases, with 4 bases of the junction left unmatched. The CDR3 DNA sequence: TGTGCCAGCAGCCCGAGACTAGCGGGGCAAGAGACCCAGTACTTC. Its protein product is CASSPRLAGQETQYF.

Ten or more counts support this clonotype. The J gene is TRBJ2-5, the V gene TRBV18; tentatively, D is TRBD1 (6 bases). The CDR3 length is 17 residues. From germline, CDR1 is KGHSH and CDR2 LQKENI. Between the trimmed V and J ends, which lost 0 bases and 1 base, there was a span of 15 bases. CDR3: CASSPPGAGDSQETQYF. The CDR3, as DNA: TGTGCCAGCTCACCACCCGGCGCAGGGGATTCCCAAGAGACCCAGTACTTC.

This clonotype was found a few times. The V and J genes are TRBV20-1 and TRBJ2-1; TRBD2 matches at 7 bases. Germline loops: CDR1 DFQATT, CDR2 SNEGSKA (reference sequence). There are 11 residues in the CDR3. V lost 5 bases, J lost 10 bases, and 5 bases stayed unmatched. The CDR3 here is CSAVGDYEQFF. The CDR3 DNA reads as TGCAGTGCTGTCGGGGACTACGAGCAGTTCTTC.

The chain joins TRBV5-1 to TRBJ2-7, with 11 nucleotides matching TRBD1. The germline V gene encodes CDR1 SGHRS and CDR2 YFSETQ. There are 14 residues in the CDR3. Trimming cost V 4 bases and J 7 bases; bases outside gene matches: 7. CDR3: CASSDGQGAREQYF. The CDR3 coding sequence is TGCGCCAGCAGCGACGGACAGGGGGCGCGAGAGCAGTACTTC.

CDR3 DNA sequence: TGCAGTGCTACCAGGGACGGCTCCTACGAGCAGTACTTC. Its protein product is CSATRDGSYEQYF. This chain uses TRBV20-1 with TRBJ2-7; the D call may be TRBD1 or TRBD2 (5 bases each). The V end was cut by 4 bases, the J end by 0 bases, with 10 bases between. The CDR3 runs 13 residues. Germline V lookup: CDR1 DFQATT, CDR2 SNEGSKA (reference sequence).

Remarks on this clonotype: Given a much more abundant clone one base away, this may be a read error. The rearrangement links TRBV3-1 to TRBJ2-5; D is unresolved. This CDR3 has 12 amino acids. Germline CDR1 is LGHDT and CDR2 is YNNKEL (reference sequence). For the CDR3, the DNA is TGTGTCAGCAGCCAAGATCCGGAGACCCAGTACTTC. Protein sequence: CVSSQDPETQYF.

Ten or more counts support this clonotype. The V call is TRBV20-1, the J call TRBJ2-1; D is possibly TRBD2 (5 bases). With 0 bases removed from V and 7 bases from J, the gap between germline ends came to 16 bases. From germline, CDR1 is DFQATT and CDR2 SNEGSKA (reference sequence). The CDR3 runs to 15 residues. Written as DNA, the CDR3 is TGCAGTGCTAGAGATCCTAGAGGGAGTGGTAATGAGCAGTTCTTC. Its translation: CSARDPRGSGNEQFF.

This chain uses TRBV15 with TRBJ1-6; D unclear. V shed 5 bases and J shed 9 bases, with 14 bases lying between them. This CDR3 is built from 14 residues. The V gene's germline CDR1 is LNHNV and CDR2 YYDKDF (reference sequence). Here the CDR3 DNA reads TGTGCCACCAGCCCAGCCGGAGTCACTTCACCCCTCCACTTT. Translated: CATSPAGVTSPLHF.

The chain employs TRBV24-1 and TRBJ1-1; 7 bases are shared with TRBD1. The trim removed 3 bases at V and 7 bases at J, leaving 4 bases unmatched. Germline CDR1 and CDR2: KGHDR and SFDVKD. The CDR3 has 13 residues. In nucleotides, the CDR3 is TGTGCCACCAGTGATACCCGGACAGGTGAAGCTTTCTTT. Translated, it gives CATSDTRTGEAFF.